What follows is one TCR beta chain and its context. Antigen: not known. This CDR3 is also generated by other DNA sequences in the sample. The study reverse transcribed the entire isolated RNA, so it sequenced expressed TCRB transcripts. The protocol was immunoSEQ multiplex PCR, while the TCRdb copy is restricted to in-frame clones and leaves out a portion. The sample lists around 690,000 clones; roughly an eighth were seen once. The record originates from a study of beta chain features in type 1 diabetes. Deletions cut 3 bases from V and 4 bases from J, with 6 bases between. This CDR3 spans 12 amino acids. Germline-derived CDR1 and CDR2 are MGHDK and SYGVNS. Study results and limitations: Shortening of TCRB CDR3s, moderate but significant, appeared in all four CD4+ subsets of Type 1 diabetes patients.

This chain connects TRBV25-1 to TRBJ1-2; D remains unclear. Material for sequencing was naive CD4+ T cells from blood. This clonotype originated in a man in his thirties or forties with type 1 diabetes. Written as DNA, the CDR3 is TGTGCCAGCAGTGATCTTGGCTATGGCTACACCTTC. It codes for CASSDLGYGYTF.